The 27 T cell receptor beta chains in this list originate from one sample, sequenced in a study of blood T cell repertoires in COVID-19. Assay: immunoSEQ multiplex PCR; the TCRdb copy retains only in-frame clones and omits some. This table holds 85,000 to 110,000 clones, more than 80% found once. Specimen: peripheral blood. The receptors here all came from a woman aged 55-70 years with acute or convalescent COVID-19.

The chain joins TRBV19 to TRBJ2-7, with TRBD2 matching over 13 bases. CDR1 is LNHDA and CDR2 is SQIVND in the germline V gene (reference sequence). The CDR3 totals 16 residues. The junction had 7 bases not matched to a gene; V was cut back by 6 bases and J by 2 bases. The CDR3 sequence: CASSPRTSGRPYEQYF. The CDR3 nucleotides read TGTGCCAGTAGCCCACGGACTAGCGGGAGACCCTACGAGCAGTACTTC.

The V and J genes are TRBV7-9 and TRBJ1-2, with D unresolved. Trimming left V 1 base short and J 4 bases short, with 13 bases between. The CDR3 sequence is 15 residues long. Germline V gives CDR1 SEHNR, CDR2 FQNEAQ (reference sequence). The DNA of the CDR3 is TGTGCCAGCAGCTTAGATACGGGGAAGTCCTATGGCTACACCTTC. It specifies CASSLDTGKSYGYTF.

This chain links TRBV24-1 with TRBJ2-3; D possibly corresponds to TRBD1 (7 bases). Germline lookup yields CDR1 KGHDR and CDR2 SFDVKD. V lost 5 bases and J 7 bases, leaving 12 bases between the germline ends. The CDR3 loop spans 13 amino acids. The CDR3 here is CATSVAGGNTQYF. DNA for the CDR3: TGTGCCACCAGTGTCGCAGGGGGGAATACGCAGTATTTT.

The J gene is TRBJ2-1, the V gene TRBV3-1 (or the pseudogene TRBV3-2), with TRBD2 matching over 9 bases. Germline assignment: CDR1 LGHDT and CDR2 YNNKEL (reference sequence). The V segment lost 4 bases and the J segment 7 bases; nucleotides outside the gene matches: 20. The CDR3 has 19 residues. DNA for the CDR3: TGTGCCAGCAGCCCCGGAAGGGGCGGGAGGGCCATTGTAGTTAATGAGCAGTTCTTC. As protein: CASSPGRGGRAIVVNEQFF.

This chain uses TRBV9 with TRBJ2-1; 9 bases are a match to TRBD2. In germline, CDR1 is SGDLS, CDR2 YYNGEE. The CDR3 totals 15 residues. V dropped 0 bases and J dropped 7; count of bases not matched to a gene: 5. The CDR3: CASSVGLAGINEQFF. The CDR3 DNA is TGTGCCAGCAGCGTAGGCCTAGCGGGAATTAATGAGCAGTTCTTC.

This clone appeared a few times. The rearrangement links TRBV6-6 to TRBJ2-2; 9 nucleotides match TRBD1. V shed 6 bases and J 1 base; nucleotides not matched to a gene: 3. Germline values: CDR1 MNHNY, CDR2 SVGAGI (reference sequence). The CDR3 totals 15 residues. For the CDR3, the DNA is TGTGCCAGCAGCCCGACAGGGGGGAACACCGGGGAGCTGTTTTTT. This translates into CASSPTGGNTGELFF.

This clone was seen only a few times. The CDR3 bases are TGTGCCAGCTCACCATTCCAGGTATCTGGGACAAGGAACACTGAAGCTTTCTTT. Amino acids: CASSPFQVSGTRNTEAFF. The rearrangement uses TRBV18 and TRBJ1-1; tentative D call: TRBD1 (6 bases). Germline V CDR1 and CDR2: KGHSH, LQKENI. V gave up 2 bases and J gave up 1 base, with 20 bases separating them. The CDR3 is 18 residues long.

The chain carries TRBV6-5 and TRBJ1-6; D uncertain. This CDR3 contains 16 residues. The V end lost 2 bases, the J end lost 6 bases, and 14 bases lay between the germline ends. CDR1 is MNHEY, CDR2 SVGAGI, per germline. The chain's CDR3 is CASSYGTPGVNSPLHF. The DNA of the CDR3 is TGTGCCAGCAGTTACGGCACGCCGGGAGTTAATTCACCCCTCCACTTT.

V usage is TRBV28 and J usage is TRBJ2-7; 9 bases are a match to TRBD2. The CDR3 length is 17 residues. Germline CDR1 MDHEN, CDR2 SYDVKM. V lost 4 bases and J lost 2; bases outside the gene matches: 12. The CDR3 sequence: CASSSYPLAGGPYEQYF. DNA for the CDR3: TGTGCCAGCAGTTCCTATCCCTTGGCGGGAGGGCCCTACGAGCAGTACTTC.

This chain uses TRBV28 with TRBJ2-5; possible D gene TRBD1, 6 bases. This CDR3 comprises 15 residues. Germline CDR1 is MDHEN and CDR2 is SYDVKM. V dropped 8 bases and J dropped 1 base, with 17 bases sitting between them. The CDR3 reads CASSRQVPGQETQYF. The CDR3, as DNA: TGTGCCAGCTCGAGACAGGTCCCGGGCCAAGAGACCCAGTACTTC.

The chain has TRBV10-3 and TRBJ1-6, with TRBD1 matching 8 bases. With 6 bases clipped from V and 8 bases from J, the junction kept 3 bases outside the gene matches. CDR1 and CDR2 (germline): ENHRY, SYGVKD. The CDR3 length is 13 residues. CDR3 coding DNA: TGTGCCATCAGACAGGGGGAGGATTCACCCCTCCACTTT. It specifies CAIRQGEDSPLHF.

This chain links TRBV14 with TRBJ2-1, with 14 bases lining up with TRBD2. Germline V gene lookup returns CDR1 SGHDN and CDR2 FVKESK. V shed 4 bases, J shed 7 bases, and the junction held 6 bases outside the gene matches. The CDR3 spans 16 residues. Written as DNA, the CDR3 is TGTGCCAGCAGCCCCTTCGGGACTAGCGGGAGAAATGAGCAGTTCTTC. It codes for CASSPFGTSGRNEQFF.

The chain couples TRBV28 to TRBJ2-7; no reliable D call. The CDR3 totals 13 residues. V was cut by 1 base and J by 0 bases, with 4 bases left in between. Germline CDR1 reads MDHEN; CDR2 reads SYDVKM. The CDR3 sequence is CASSLLHSYEQYF. CDR3 DNA: TGTGCCAGCAGTTTATTACACTCCTACGAGCAGTACTTC.

The chain employs TRBV24-1 and TRBJ2-1, with 11 bases lining up with TRBD2. J lost 6 bases, V lost 4 bases, and 7 bases had no gene match. CDR3 length: 16 amino acids. Germline V lookup: CDR1 KGHDR, CDR2 SFDVKD. The chain's CDR3 is CATSDPLAGGPNEQFF. The CDR3 region has the DNA TGTGCCACCAGTGACCCTCTAGCGGGAGGCCCCAATGAGCAGTTCTTC.

CDR3 amino acids: CASSPTQQGFQYF. As DNA, the CDR3 is TGTGCCAGCAGCCCAACCCAACAGGGTTTTCAGTACTTC. The rearrangement links TRBV7-3 to TRBJ2-4, with a possible D match to TRBD1 (6 bases). The ends were cut back, 5 bases at V and 11 bases at J, with 16 bases in the middle. Germline assignment: CDR1 SGHTA and CDR2 FQGTGA. The CDR3 runs 13 residues.

V is TRBV11-2 and J is TRBJ2-7; 11 bases map to TRBD2. The germline gives CDR1 SGHAT, CDR2 FQNNGV. Unmatched junction bases numbered 3, after V lost 1 base and J lost 1 base. This CDR3 has 16 residues. The CDR3 region is CASSLGTSGPSYEQYF. The CDR3 DNA reads as TGTGCCAGCAGCTTAGGGACTAGCGGGCCTTCCTACGAGCAGTACTTC. The variable domain in full, completed from reference TRBV11-2 and TRBJ2-7, reads EAGVAQSPRYKIIEKRQSVAFWCNPISGHATLYWYQQILGQGPKLLIQFQNNGVVDDSQLPKDRFSAERLKGVDSTLKIQPAKLEDSAVYLCASSLGTSGPSYEQYFGPGTRLTVT.

The chain couples TRBV19 to TRBJ2-2; 8 bases agree with TRBD1. V lost 5 bases and J lost 5; bases outside the gene matches: 10. CDR1 and CDR2 from the germline V gene are LNHDA and SQIVND (reference sequence). The CDR3 has 16 amino acids. CDR3 amino acids: CASSLDRVAATGELFF. The CDR3 region has the DNA TGTGCCAGTAGTTTGGACAGGGTCGCCGCGACCGGGGAGCTGTTTTTT.

V and J are TRBV11-2 and TRBJ2-3; a possible D gene is TRBD2 (5 bases). The CDR3 spans 16 residues. Germline CDR1 is SGHAT and CDR2 is FQNNGV. V gave up 2 bases and J gave up 5 bases, with 17 bases separating them. CDR3 bases: TGTGCCAGCAGCTTAAGGCAGCGCACGAGCGGAGATACGCAGTATTTT. This encodes CASSLRQRTSGDTQYF.

On this clone: Mismatch with germline at one junction end may stem from a read error. The chain employs TRBV7-7 and TRBJ2-3; the D gene is possibly TRBD2 (6 bases). The germline V gene has CDR1 SSHAT and CDR2 FNYEAQ (reference sequence). The CDR3 runs 13 residues. The CDR3 DNA reads TGTGCTAGCAGCCTCGGGACTGCAGATACGCAGTATTTT. Protein sequence: CASSLGTADTQYF.

The table lists this clone with a count of one. CDR3 loop: CMQGQVYGYTF. CDR3 coding DNA: TGCATGCAGGGGCAAGTCTATGGCTACACCTTC. The chain combines TRBV20-1 with TRBJ1-2; TRBD1 is a possible D gene (6 bases). The CDR3 covers 11 residues. Germline V gene sequence: CDR1 DFQATT, CDR2 SNEGSKA (reference sequence).

V is TRBV20-1 and J is TRBJ1-1, with D unresolved. Germline CDR1 reads DFQATT; CDR2 reads SNEGSKA (reference sequence). CDR3 size: 10 residues. Trimming left V 6 bases short and J 8 bases short, with 10 bases between. The CDR3 DNA reads TGCAGTGCCCTCCTGGAGGAAGCTTTCTTT. Translating it yields CSALLEEAFF.

The chain uses TRBV7-5 and TRBJ2-1; the table's D call, TRBD2, was not checked against the DNA. TRBV7-5 is a pseudogene. CDR3 length: 14 residues. The CDR3 loop reads CARSLFVRDPEQFF. CDR3 sequence (DNA): TGTGCCAGAAGCTTATTTGTGCGGGACCCCGAGCAGTTCTTC.

The genes are TRBV10-2 and TRBJ1-5, with D perhaps TRBD1 (6 bases). V lost 2 bases to trimming and J lost 0 bases, with 17 bases between them. Looked up from germline, CDR1 is WSHSY and CDR2 is SAAADI. The CDR3 contains 18 residues. The CDR3 is CASSERGTGTNSNQPQHF. The CDR3, as DNA: TGCGCCAGCAGTGAGAGGGGGACCGGGACAAATAGCAATCAGCCCCAGCATTTT.

This clone was picked up one time. The CDR3 is CASSRGHRVSNQPQHF. The CDR3 DNA reads TGTGCCAGTAGTCGGGGTCACAGGGTTAGCAATCAGCCCCAGCATTTT. This sequence joins TRBV19 and TRBJ1-5; TRBD1 might be the D (6 bases). This CDR3 has 16 residues. Per germline, CDR1 LNHDA and CDR2 SQIVND (reference sequence). V was cut by 5 bases and J by 0 bases, with 14 bases left in between.

V usage is TRBV7-6 and J usage is TRBJ2-1; D is undetermined. The CDR3 runs 14 residues. CDR1 is SGHVS and CDR2 is FNYEAQ in the germline V gene. Trimming took off 3 bases at V and 0 bases at J, with 6 bases between the two ends. The CDR3 sequence is CASSFTDSYNEQFF. The CDR3 DNA reads TGTGCCAGCAGCTTCACAGACTCCTACAATGAGCAGTTCTTC.

Note on this clone: Other DNA variants within this sample encode the same CDR3. The gene calls are TRBV19 and TRBJ2-7; 11 positions match TRBD2. V shed 9 bases and J 0 bases; nucleotides not matched to a gene: 13. This CDR3 contains 17 residues. Germline V CDR1 and CDR2: LNHDA, SQIVND (reference sequence). The CDR3 DNA reads as TGTGCCAGCAATCCTACGACTAGCGGGACACCCTCCTACGAGCAGTACGTC. This encodes CASNPTTSGTPSYEQYV.

The chain links TRBV15 to TRBJ1-2, with 7 bases lining up with TRBD1. The CDR3 extends over 14 amino acids. Trimming took 0 bases from V and 14 from J; bases not matched to a gene: 12. CDR1 and CDR2 from the germline V gene are LNHNV and YYDKDF (reference sequence). The CDR3 spells CATSRDRGRGTGTF. DNA for the CDR3: TGTGCCACCAGCAGAGATCGGGGCAGGGGGACCGGGACCTTC.